A selection of T cell receptor beta chains follows, all from one sample in a study. One entry per CDR3 protein, called by TCRdb with MiXCR from the 5' RACE reads. The sample comprises several thousand distinct CDR3 sequences, less than 45% of which are singletons, and over 6.5% rests with the top ten. The sequencing input was tumor-infiltrating memory CD4+ T cells sorted from the breast tumor. These TCRs come from a female donor with breast cancer. Each CDR3 is given with its conserved first and last residue. D genes are given only for firm matches. The listing skips clone size in some rows; elsewhere it reads once, few, many or a size class.

D,V,J,size,DNA,CDR3
TRBD1,TRBV6-6,TRBJ2-1,NA,TGTGCCAGCCGCCCTGTTGGCAGGGGGCAGTTGGATGAGCAGTTCTTC,CASRPVGRGQLDEQFF
NA,TRBV9,TRBJ1-1,many,TGTGCCAGCAGTAAGGGTCAGCTGAACACTGAAGCTTTCTTT,CASSKGQLNTEAFF
TRBD1,TRBV11-2,TRBJ1-1,many,TGTGCCAGCAGCCAACCAACAGGGGGGGTTGGCACTGAAGCTTTCTTT,CASSQPTGGVGTEAFF
NA,TRBV11-2,TRBJ2-3,many,TGTGCCAGCAGTTCTCCCCGTTTTGTCCCAGATACGCAGTATTTT,CASSSPRFVPDTQYF
NA,TRBV18,TRBJ1-5,NA,TGTGCCAGCTCAAAGACAGCAAATGGGCAGCCCCAGCATTTT,CASSKTANGQPQHF
NA,TRBV7-9,TRBJ2-1,NA,TGTGCCAGCAGCCTAAATTCGAATGAGCAGTTCTTC,CASSLNSNEQFF
NA,TRBV5-6,TRBJ1-1,few,TGTGCCAGCAGCTCCAGAGAGAACACTGAAGCTTTCTTT,CASSSRENTEAFF
TRBD1,TRBV3-1,TRBJ1-2,medium-sized,TGTGCCAGCAGTCTTGGACAGGGGGCTAGTGGCTACACCTTC,CASSLGQGASGYTF
NA,TRBV11-3,TRBJ1-1,medium-sized,TGTGCCAGCAGCTTAGAAGCGGGGCTGAACACTGAAGCTTTCTTT,CASSLEAGLNTEAFF
TRBD2,TRBV6-5,TRBJ2-7,once,TGTGCCAGCAGTTACTCTCTTCGGGGGGTAACCCACGAGCAGTACTTC,CASSYSLRGVTHEQYF
TRBD2,TRBV7-6,TRBJ2-7,medium-sized,TGTGCCAGCAGCTTAAGCGGGGACGAGCAGTACTTC,CASSLSGDEQYF
TRBD1,TRBV2,TRBJ1-2,NA,TGTGCCAGCAGTCTATTGTGGACAGGGTGGGATGGCTACACCTTC,CASSLLWTGWDGYTF
TRBD2,TRBV7-3,TRBJ2-2,large,TGTGCCAGCAGCTTAGGCCTAGCGGGGGCCACCGGGGAGCTGTTTTTT,CASSLGLAGATGELFF
NA,TRBV6-1,TRBJ1-1,few,TGTGCCAGCAGGGCTACCCAGGGTGACGGGGCTTTCTTT,CASRATQGDGAFF
TRBD1,TRBV28,TRBJ1-2,medium-sized,TGTGCCAGCAGTTCCTCTCAGGGGGAAGCTAACTATGGCTACACCTTC,CASSSSQGEANYGYTF
NA,TRBV7-2,TRBJ2-2,medium-sized,TGTGCCAGCAGCTTCCGACTAGGGCCCGGGGAGCTGTTTTTT,CASSFRLGPGELFF
NA,TRBV18,TRBJ2-5,NA,TGTGCCAGCTCACGCCGGGACGGGGGAGAGACCCAGTACTTC,CASSRRDGGETQYF
NA,TRBV27,TRBJ1-2,many,TGTGCCAGCAGTTTATGGGGAGGAGGCTATGGCTACACCTTC,CASSLWGGGYGYTF
NA,TRBV4-3,TRBJ1-2,medium-sized,TGCGCCAGCAGCCAAGAAAGGGGCGCGGACTATGGCTACACCTTC,CASSQERGADYGYTF
NA,TRBV29-1,TRBJ1-1,medium-sized,TGCAGCGTTGAGGCTAGCCCCAGGGGTTTGAACACTGAAGCTTTCTTT,CSVEASPRGLNTEAFF